What follows are 27 T cell receptor beta chains derived from one specimen sequenced in a study of T cell changes during pregnancy in multiple sclerosis. Method: immunoSEQ multiplex PCR; TCRdb's copy keeps in-frame clones and lacks some. The data contain over 90,000 clones, around 93% of them singletons. The sample was peripheral blood, taken after pregnancy. All receptors come from a female donor with multiple sclerosis, enrolled in a pregnancy study.

The DNA for the CDR3 is TGTGCCAGCAGTGACATGGCCCACTACGAGCAGTACTTC. Protein: CASSDMAHYEQYF. This sequence joins TRBV2 and TRBJ2-7; D gene unclear. The CDR3 is 13 amino acids. The V and J ends lost 3 bases and 3 bases respectively, with 9 bases between them. Germline V gives CDR1 SNHLY, CDR2 FYNNEI. Drawing the rest from reference TRBV2 and TRBJ2-7, the complete variable domain is EPEVTQTPSHQVTQMGQEVILRCVPISNHLYFYWYRQILGQKVEFLVSFYNNEISEKSEIFDDQFSVERPDGSNFTLKIRSTKLEDSAMYFCASSDMAHYEQYFGPGTRLTVT.

The count of this clone is one. The CDR3 protein is CASSPRTGRRADTQYF. CDR3 nucleotide sequence: TGTGCCAGTAGTCCCCGGACAGGGCGAAGGGCAGATACGCAGTATTTT. The chain has TRBV19 and TRBJ2-3, with 8 positions matching TRBD1. The J segment lost 4 bases and the V segment lost 5 bases, leaving 11 bases of the junction unmatched. Germline loops: CDR1 LNHDA, CDR2 SQIVND (reference sequence). This CDR3 has 16 residues.

The chain links TRBV28 to TRBJ2-7; TRBD2 matches 9 bases. The trim removed 10 bases at V and 3 bases at J, leaving 10 bases unmatched. This CDR3 is built from 14 residues. The germline CDR1 and CDR2 sequences are MDHEN and SYDVKM. The CDR3 here is CATHLRGGGYEQYF. The DNA of the CDR3 is TGTGCCACCCACCTGCGGGGGGGAGGCTACGAGCAGTACTTC.

CDR3: CASSPGPGYNEQFF. The CDR3 bases are TGTGCCAGCTCACCCGGTCCAGGCTACAATGAGCAGTTCTTC. The rearrangement links TRBV18 to TRBJ2-1, with D unclear. The V gene's germline CDR1 is KGHSH and CDR2 LQKENI. This CDR3 spans 14 amino acids. V was cut by 3 bases and J by 3 bases, with 9 bases left in between.

This sequence joins TRBV5-1 and TRBJ2-5; D is possibly TRBD2 (6 bases). The V and J ends lost 4 bases and 5 bases respectively, with 15 bases between them. The CDR3 loop spans 14 amino acids. Germline V gives CDR1 SGHRS, CDR2 YFSETQ. DNA of the CDR3: TGCGCCAGCAGCCCAGGAGCAGGGAGGGAGACCCAGTACTTC. Its translation is CASSPGAGRETQYF.

V and J are TRBV9 and TRBJ1-5, with TRBD1 matching 8 bases. This CDR3 has 16 amino acids. V lost 6 bases, J lost 10 bases, and 18 bases stayed unmatched. The germline CDR1 and CDR2 sequences are SGDLS and YYNGEE. The CDR3 region is CASTMPHPDRDGPQHF. CDR3 in DNA: TGTGCCAGCACTATGCCCCACCCGGACAGGGATGGTCCCCAGCATTTT. The full variable domain, rest sourced from reference TRBV9 and TRBJ1-5, is DSGVTQTPKHLITATGQRVTLRCSPRSGDLSVYWYQQSLDQGLQFLIQYYNGEERAKGNILERFSAQQFPDLHSELNLSSLELGDSALYFCASTMPHPDRDGPQHFGDGTRLSIL.

The rearrangement uses TRBV5-6 and TRBJ2-1; 7 positions agree with TRBD1. After removal of 4 bases from V and 7 bases from J, the junction contained 14 bases not matched to a gene. Per the germline V gene, CDR1 is SGHDT and CDR2 is YYEEEE. The CDR3 extends over 16 amino acids. The CDR3 DNA reads TGTGCCAGCAGCACACCCGGGACAGACGTTCGGAATGAGCAGTTCTTC. Its protein product is CASSTPGTDVRNEQFF.

V usage is TRBV19 and J usage is TRBJ1-5; 10 nucleotides line up with TRBD1. The CDR3 covers 16 residues. Losses at the gene ends were 4 bases for V and 3 bases for J; bases not matched to a gene: 6. Germline CDR1 LNHDA, CDR2 SQIVND (reference sequence). As DNA, the CDR3 is TGTGCCAGTAGTACAGGACAGGGGGTTCCCAATCAGCCCCAGCATTTT. The encoded protein is CASSTGQGVPNQPQHF.

The genes are TRBV4-3 and TRBJ2-1; possibly TRBD1 for D (6 bases). The CDR3 covers 17 residues. Germline CDR1 LGHNA, CDR2 YSLEER. Trimming left V 4 bases short and J 8 bases short, with 24 bases between. The CDR3 nucleotides read TGCGCCAGCAGCCGGCCGCCGTACAGGGTGGGGCGGGATGAGCAGTTCTTC. Translating gives CASSRPPYRVGRDEQFF.

The chain carries TRBV25-1 and TRBJ1-2, with 9 bases that match TRBD1. Germline V CDR1 and CDR2: MGHDK, SYGVNS. This CDR3 region has 16 residues. V trimming: 3 bases; J trimming: 6 bases; junction bases outside the gene matches: 11. CDR3 region: CASSDPNHRGLDGYTF. The CDR3 DNA reads TGTGCCAGCAGTGATCCGAATCACAGGGGGCTGGATGGCTACACCTTC.

V is TRBV5-1 and J is TRBJ2-3; perhaps TRBD1 as D (5 bases). Trimming left V 5 bases short and J 2 bases short, with 12 bases between. This CDR3 spans 14 amino acids. Germline V gives CDR1 SGHRS, CDR2 YFSETQ. CDR3 DNA: TGCGCCAGCAGTCGACAGAGTTTCACAGATACGCAGTATTTT. Protein product: CASSRQSFTDTQYF.

The chain couples TRBV9 to TRBJ2-1; TRBD2 agrees at 11 bases. J gave up 10 bases and V 0 bases, and 6 bases lay outside the gene matches. The V gene's germline CDR1 is SGDLS and CDR2 YYNGEE. This CDR3 is 15 amino acids long. CDR3 sequence (DNA): TGTGCCAGCAGCGTAGGAGCTAGCGGGAGGATCGAGCAGTTCTTC. Its protein product is CASSVGASGRIEQFF.

The rearrangement links TRBV7-6 to TRBJ1-1; the match to TRBD1 covers 8 bases. CDR1 SGHVS and CDR2 FNYEAQ come from the germline V gene. This CDR3 has 16 residues. Unmatched junction bases numbered 12, after V lost 5 bases and J lost 4 bases. CDR3 coding DNA: TGTGCCAGCAGCATGGGACAGGTCCCTTTGGGCACTGAAGCTTTCTTT. This encodes CASSMGQVPLGTEAFF. The full variable domain, rest sourced from reference TRBV7-6 and TRBJ1-1, is GAGVSQSPRYKVTKRGQDVALRCDPISGHVSLYWYRQALGQGPEFLTYFNYEAQQDKSGLPNDRFSAERPEGSISTLTIQRTEQRDSAMYRCASSMGQVPLGTEAFFGQGTRLTVV.

This chain connects TRBV11-3 to TRBJ1-5; maybe TRBD1 (5 bases). Germline V gene data show CDR1 as SGHNT and CDR2 as YENEEA. Deletions cut 0 bases from V and 1 base from J, with 13 bases between. This CDR3 spans 17 amino acids. In DNA form, the CDR3 reads TGTGCCAGCAGCTTAGATCTAGGAGGGGTAAGCAATCAGCCCCAGCATTTT. Amino acids: CASSLDLGGVSNQPQHF.

V and J are TRBV5-5 and TRBJ1-4, with D hard to call. The CDR3 covers 13 residues. CDR1 SGHKS and CDR2 YYEKEE come from the germline V gene (reference sequence). V was shortened by 2 bases and J by 8 bases, with 10 bases between the two germline ends. CDR3 protein: CASSFGSPEKLFF. CDR3 bases: TGTGCCAGCAGCTTCGGGTCTCCCGAAAAACTGTTTTTT.

The genes are TRBV5-1 and TRBJ2-2; 15 bases match TRBD2. This CDR3 spans 18 amino acids. V lost 4 bases and J lost 7; bases outside the gene matches: 11. The germline gives CDR1 SGHRS, CDR2 YFSETQ. For the CDR3, the DNA is TGCGCCAGCAGCCGTGGACTAGCGGGAGGGTCTCCAAGCGGGGAGCTGTTTTTT. Encoded protein: CASSRGLAGGSPSGELFF.

This clone appeared a single time. The chain recombines TRBV4-1 with TRBJ2-7; 7 bases map to TRBD2. The CDR3 extends over 16 amino acids. J lost 3 bases, V lost 0 bases, and 8 bases had no gene match. Per germline, CDR1 MGHRA and CDR2 YSYEKL. CDR3 DNA sequence: TGCGCCAGCAGCCAAGATGGACTAGTCCCAGACTACGAGCAGTACTTC. It specifies CASSQDGLVPDYEQYF.

V and J are TRBV6-1 and TRBJ2-2, with D perhaps matching TRBD1 (6 bases). Germline CDR1 reads MNHNS; CDR2 reads SASEGT. V dropped 2 bases and J dropped 4 bases, with 11 bases sitting between them. The CDR3 runs to 15 residues. The CDR3 DNA reads TGTGCCAGCAGTGAACTGGGGGCGGGCACCGGGGAGCTGTTTTTT. Its protein product is CASSELGAGTGELFF.

The chain joins TRBV9 to TRBJ2-3, with 7 bases that match TRBD2. Trimming removed 3 bases from V and 7 bases from J; junction bases left unmatched: 11. CDR3 size: 15 residues. In germline, CDR1 is SGDLS, CDR2 YYNGEE. DNA for the CDR3: TGTGCCAGCAGCGCGTCGGGCGGGAGACTGAATACGCAGTATTTT. This encodes CASSASGGRLNTQYF.

The V call is TRBV16, the J call TRBJ1-1; tentative D call: TRBD1 (5 bases). This CDR3 region has 12 residues. Trimming removed 1 base at V and 12 bases at J, with 12 bases between. Germline V gives CDR1 KGHSY, CDR2 FQNENV. The CDR3 reads CASSQFPRETFF. The CDR3 DNA reads TGTGCCAGCAGCCAATTCCCCAGGGAAACTTTCTTT.

The chain links TRBV4-1 to TRBJ1-1; 8 bases align to TRBD1. Trimming at V came to 4 bases and at J to 1 base, leaving 5 bases not matched to a gene. CDR3 length: 15 amino acids. Germline CDR1 and CDR2: MGHRA and YSYEKL. This CDR3 is CASSRRTGPNTEAFF. CDR3 nucleotides: TGCGCCAGCAGCCGCCGGACAGGGCCGAACACTGAAGCTTTCTTT.

This chain links TRBV4-1 with TRBJ2-5, with D possibly TRBD1 on 5 matching bases. The germline gives CDR1 MGHRA, CDR2 YSYEKL. V was trimmed by 4 bases and J by 3 bases, leaving 12 bases between them. The CDR3 has 14 residues. The DNA for the CDR3 is TGCGCCAGCAGCCCCTTGACAGAGAAAGAGACCCAGTACTTC. This gives the protein CASSPLTEKETQYF.

The gene calls are TRBV28 and TRBJ2-7; possibly TRBD2 for D (5 bases). The germline CDR1 and CDR2 sequences are MDHEN and SYDVKM. Trimming took 7 bases from V and 0 from J, leaving 10 bases between them. The CDR3 runs 13 residues. CDR3 DNA: TGTGCCAGCATTTCGGGGAGCTCCTACGAGCAGTACTTC. Protein product: CASISGSSYEQYF.

This chain connects TRBV5-4 to TRBJ1-2; D possibly corresponds to TRBD1 (5 bases). The V end was cut by 5 bases, the J end by 6 bases, with 14 bases between. CDR1 is SGHNT, CDR2 YYREEE, per germline (reference sequence). The CDR3 sequence is 13 residues long. CDR3 in amino acids: CASRGARENGYTF. In DNA form, the CDR3 reads TGTGCCAGCAGAGGGGCGCGGGAAAATGGCTACACCTTC.

V and J are TRBV19 and TRBJ2-7; D call uncertain. Trimming shortened V by 3 bases and J by 5 bases, and 17 bases separated the two germline ends. Germline assignment: CDR1 LNHDA and CDR2 SQIVND (reference sequence). There are 15 residues in the CDR3. The CDR3 DNA sequence: TGTGCCAGTAGTATGGGCCCTCTCTCAACGGACGAGCAGTACTTC. Amino acids: CASSMGPLSTDEQYF.

The gene calls are TRBV5-1 and TRBJ1-1; D is perhaps TRBD1 (6 bases). CDR1 is SGHRS and CDR2 is YFSETQ in the germline V gene. CDR3 size: 12 residues. Trimming removed 6 bases at V and 2 bases at J, with 8 bases between. CDR3 region: CASKGVNTEAFF. The CDR3 coding sequence is TGCGCCAGCAAGGGGGTAAACACTGAAGCTTTCTTT.

The rearrangement joins TRBV6-6 to TRBJ1-5, with D perhaps matching TRBD1 (5 bases). CDR3 length: 16 amino acids. Germline V CDR1 and CDR2: MNHNY, SVGAGI (reference sequence). V lost 0 bases, J lost 5 bases, and 14 bases lay in between. The CDR3 sequence is CASSYSRQSGDQPQHF. DNA for the CDR3: TGTGCCAGCAGTTACTCGAGGCAGTCGGGGGATCAGCCCCAGCATTTT.